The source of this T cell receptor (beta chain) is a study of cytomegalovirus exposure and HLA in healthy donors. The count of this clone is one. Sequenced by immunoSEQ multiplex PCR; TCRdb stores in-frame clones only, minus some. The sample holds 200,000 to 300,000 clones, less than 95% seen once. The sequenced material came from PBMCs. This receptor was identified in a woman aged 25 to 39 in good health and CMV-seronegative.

This CDR3 reads CASSPWTASYNEQFF. The CDR3 DNA is TGCGCCAGCAGCCCTTGGACAGCATCCTACAATGAGCAGTTCTTC. The V call is TRBV4-3, the J call TRBJ2-1; D possibly corresponds to TRBD1 (6 bases). CDR1 is LGHNA, CDR2 YSLEER, per germline. The CDR3 spans 15 residues. Trimming stripped 4 bases from V and 1 base from J, with 11 bases between.